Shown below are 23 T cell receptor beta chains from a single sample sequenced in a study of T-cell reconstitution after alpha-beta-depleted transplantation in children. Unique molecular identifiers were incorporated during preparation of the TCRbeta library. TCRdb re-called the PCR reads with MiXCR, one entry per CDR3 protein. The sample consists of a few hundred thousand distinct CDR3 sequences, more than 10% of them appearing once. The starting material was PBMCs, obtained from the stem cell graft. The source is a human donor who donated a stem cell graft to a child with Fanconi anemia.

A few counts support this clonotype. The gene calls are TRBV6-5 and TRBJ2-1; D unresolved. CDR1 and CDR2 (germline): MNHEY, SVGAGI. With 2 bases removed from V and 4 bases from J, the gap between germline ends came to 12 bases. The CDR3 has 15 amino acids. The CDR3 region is CASSYRAFYYNEQFF. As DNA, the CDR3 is TGTGCCAGCAGTTACAGGGCATTTTATTACAATGAGCAGTTCTTC.

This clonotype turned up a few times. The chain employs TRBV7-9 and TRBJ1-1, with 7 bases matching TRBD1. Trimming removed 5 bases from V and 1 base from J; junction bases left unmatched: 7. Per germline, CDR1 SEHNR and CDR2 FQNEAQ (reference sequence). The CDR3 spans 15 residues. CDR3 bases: TGTGCCAGCAGCCCTTCGGACAGGCCGAACACTGAAGCTTTCTTT. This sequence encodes CASSPSDRPNTEAFF.

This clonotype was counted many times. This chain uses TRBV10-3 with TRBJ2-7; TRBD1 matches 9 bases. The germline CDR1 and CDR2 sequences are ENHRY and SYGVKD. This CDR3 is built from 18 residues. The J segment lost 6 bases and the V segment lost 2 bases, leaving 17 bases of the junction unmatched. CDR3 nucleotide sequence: TGTGCCATCAGTGAGCCGGGGACAGGGAGCCCCGCTACTCCCGAGCAGTACTTC. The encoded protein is CAISEPGTGSPATPEQYF.

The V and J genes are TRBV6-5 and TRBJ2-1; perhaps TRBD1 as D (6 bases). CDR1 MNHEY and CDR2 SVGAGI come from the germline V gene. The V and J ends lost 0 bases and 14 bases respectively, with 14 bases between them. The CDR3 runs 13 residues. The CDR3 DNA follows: TGTGCCAGCAGTTACTCTCAGGGGACGAGGGAGTTCTTC. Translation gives CASSYSQGTREFF.

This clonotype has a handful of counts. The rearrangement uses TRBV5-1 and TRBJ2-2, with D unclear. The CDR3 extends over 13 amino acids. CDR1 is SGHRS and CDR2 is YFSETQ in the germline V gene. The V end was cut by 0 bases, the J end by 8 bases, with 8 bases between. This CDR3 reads CASSLEIRGELFF. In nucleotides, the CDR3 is TGCGCCAGCAGCTTGGAAATCCGGGGGGAGCTGTTTTTT.

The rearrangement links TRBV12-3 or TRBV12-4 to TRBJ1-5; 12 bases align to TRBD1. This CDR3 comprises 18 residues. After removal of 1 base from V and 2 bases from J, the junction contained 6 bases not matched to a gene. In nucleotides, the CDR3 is TGTGCCAGCAGTTTAGGGGGACAGGGGGCGGGTGGCAATCAGCCCCAGCATTTT. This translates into CASSLGGQGAGGNQPQHF.

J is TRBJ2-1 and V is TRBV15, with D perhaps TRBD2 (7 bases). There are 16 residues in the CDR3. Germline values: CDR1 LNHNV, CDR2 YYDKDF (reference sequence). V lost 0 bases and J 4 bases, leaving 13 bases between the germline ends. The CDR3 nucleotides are TGTGCCACCAGCAGAGATCTGGGGGGGGCGTACAATGAGCAGTTCTTC. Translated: CATSRDLGGAYNEQFF. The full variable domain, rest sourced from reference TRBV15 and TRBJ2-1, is DAMVIQNPRYQVTQFGKPVTLSCSQTLNHNVMYWYQQKSSQAPKLLFHYYDKDFNNEADTPDNFQSRRPNTSFCFLDIRSPGLGDTAMYLCATSRDLGGAYNEQFFGPGTRLTVL.

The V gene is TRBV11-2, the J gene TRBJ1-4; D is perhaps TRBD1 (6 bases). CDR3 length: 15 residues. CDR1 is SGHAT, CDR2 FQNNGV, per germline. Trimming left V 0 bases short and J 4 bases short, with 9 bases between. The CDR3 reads CASSLEARGNEKLFF. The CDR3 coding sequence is TGTGCCAGCAGCTTAGAAGCCAGGGGTAATGAAAAACTGTTTTTT.

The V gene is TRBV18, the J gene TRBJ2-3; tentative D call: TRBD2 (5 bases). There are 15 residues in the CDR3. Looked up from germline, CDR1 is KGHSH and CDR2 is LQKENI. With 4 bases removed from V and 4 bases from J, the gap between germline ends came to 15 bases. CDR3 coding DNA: TGTGCCAGCTCACAGGAGGCGAGTAATGCAGATACGCAGTATTTT. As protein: CASSQEASNADTQYF.

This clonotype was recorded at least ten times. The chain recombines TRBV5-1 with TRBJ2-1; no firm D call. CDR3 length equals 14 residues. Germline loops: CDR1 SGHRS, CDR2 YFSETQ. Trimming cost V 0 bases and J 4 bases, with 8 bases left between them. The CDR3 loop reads CASSLEPEYNEQFF. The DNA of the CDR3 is TGCGCCAGCAGCTTGGAGCCGGAGTACAATGAGCAGTTCTTC.

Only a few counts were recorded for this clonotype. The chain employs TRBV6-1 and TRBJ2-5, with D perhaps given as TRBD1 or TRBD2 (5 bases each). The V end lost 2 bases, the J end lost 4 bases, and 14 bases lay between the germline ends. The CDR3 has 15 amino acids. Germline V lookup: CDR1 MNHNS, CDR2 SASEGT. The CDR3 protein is CASSEQAGARETQYF. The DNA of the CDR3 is TGTGCCAGCAGTGAACAGGCCGGGGCTCGAGAGACCCAGTACTTC.

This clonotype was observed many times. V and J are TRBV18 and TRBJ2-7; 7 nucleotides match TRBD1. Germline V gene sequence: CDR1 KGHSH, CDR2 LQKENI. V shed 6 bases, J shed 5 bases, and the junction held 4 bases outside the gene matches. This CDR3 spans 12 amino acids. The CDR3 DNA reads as TGTGCCAGCTCGCAAACAGGGGACGAGCAGTACTTC. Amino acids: CASSQTGDEQYF.

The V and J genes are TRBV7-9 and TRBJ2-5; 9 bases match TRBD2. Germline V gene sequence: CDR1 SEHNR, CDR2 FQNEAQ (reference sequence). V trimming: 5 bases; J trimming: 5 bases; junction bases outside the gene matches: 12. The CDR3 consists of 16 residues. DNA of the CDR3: TGTGCCAGCAGCACGGGACTAGCCCCCTCCGGGGAGACCCAGTACTTC. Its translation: CASSTGLAPSGETQYF.

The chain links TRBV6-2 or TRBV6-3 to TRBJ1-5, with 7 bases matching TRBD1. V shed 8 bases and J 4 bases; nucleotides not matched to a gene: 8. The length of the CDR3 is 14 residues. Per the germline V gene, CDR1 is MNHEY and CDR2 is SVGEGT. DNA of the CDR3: TGTGCCAGCGGGGACAGCCAAGCGAATCAGCCCCAGCATTTT. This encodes CASGDSQANQPQHF.

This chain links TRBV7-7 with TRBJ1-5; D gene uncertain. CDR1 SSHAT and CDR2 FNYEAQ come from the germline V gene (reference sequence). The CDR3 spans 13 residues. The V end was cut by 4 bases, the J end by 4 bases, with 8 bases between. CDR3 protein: CASSSDLNQPQHF. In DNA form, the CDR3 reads TGTGCCAGCAGCTCTGATCTGAATCAGCCCCAGCATTTT.

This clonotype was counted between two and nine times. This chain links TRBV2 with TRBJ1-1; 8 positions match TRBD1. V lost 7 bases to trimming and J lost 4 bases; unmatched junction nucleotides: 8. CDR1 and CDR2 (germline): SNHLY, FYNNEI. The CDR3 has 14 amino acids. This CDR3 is CASNPTGAGTEAFF. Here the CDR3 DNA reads TGTGCCAGCAATCCGACAGGGGCTGGCACTGAAGCTTTCTTT.

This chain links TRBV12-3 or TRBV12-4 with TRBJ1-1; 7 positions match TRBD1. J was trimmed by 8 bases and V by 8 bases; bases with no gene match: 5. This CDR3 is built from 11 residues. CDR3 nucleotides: TGTGCCAGCTTACAGACAGGGGAAGCTTTCTTT. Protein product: CASLQTGEAFF.

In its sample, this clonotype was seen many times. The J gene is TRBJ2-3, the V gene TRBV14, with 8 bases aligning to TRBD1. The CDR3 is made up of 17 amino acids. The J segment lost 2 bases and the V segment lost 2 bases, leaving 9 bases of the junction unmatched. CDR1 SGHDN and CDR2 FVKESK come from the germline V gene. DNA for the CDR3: TGTGCCAGCAGCCAACCTGCGACAGGGGATTACACAGATACGCAGTATTTT. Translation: CASSQPATGDYTDTQYF.

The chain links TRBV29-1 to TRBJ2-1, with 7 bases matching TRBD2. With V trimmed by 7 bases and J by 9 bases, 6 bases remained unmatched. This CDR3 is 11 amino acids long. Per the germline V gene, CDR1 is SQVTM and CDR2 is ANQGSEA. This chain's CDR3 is CSDEAGLEQFF. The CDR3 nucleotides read TGCAGCGACGAAGCGGGACTTGAGCAGTTCTTC.

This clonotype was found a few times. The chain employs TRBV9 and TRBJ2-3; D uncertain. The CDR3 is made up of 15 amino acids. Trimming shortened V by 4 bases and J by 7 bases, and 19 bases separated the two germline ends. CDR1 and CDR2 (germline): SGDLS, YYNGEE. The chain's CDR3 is CASSPLDRPEHTQYF. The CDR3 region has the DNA TGTGCCAGCAGCCCCCTCGACCGCCCGGAGCATACGCAGTATTTT.

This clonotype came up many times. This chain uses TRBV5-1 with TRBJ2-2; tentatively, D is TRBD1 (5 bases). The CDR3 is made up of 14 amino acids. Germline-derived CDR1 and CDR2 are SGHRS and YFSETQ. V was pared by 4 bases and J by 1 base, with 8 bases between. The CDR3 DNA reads TGCGCCAGCAGCCGTGGACAGAACACCGGGGAGCTGTTTTTT. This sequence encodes CASSRGQNTGELFF.

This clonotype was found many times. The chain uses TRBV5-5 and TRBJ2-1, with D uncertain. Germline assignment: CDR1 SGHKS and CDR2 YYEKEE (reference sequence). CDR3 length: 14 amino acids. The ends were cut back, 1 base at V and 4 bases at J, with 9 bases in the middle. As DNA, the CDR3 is TGTGCCAGCAGCTTGTTTCCCGTATACAATGAGCAGTTCTTC. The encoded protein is CASSLFPVYNEQFF.

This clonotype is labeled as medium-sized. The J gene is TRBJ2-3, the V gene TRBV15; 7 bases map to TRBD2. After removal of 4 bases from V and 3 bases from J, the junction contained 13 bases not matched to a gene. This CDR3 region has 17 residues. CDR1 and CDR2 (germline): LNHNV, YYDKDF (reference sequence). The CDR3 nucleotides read TGTGCCACCAGCACCCTTGCTAGCGGAGCACGGACAGATACGCAGTATTTT. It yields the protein CATSTLASGARTDTQYF.